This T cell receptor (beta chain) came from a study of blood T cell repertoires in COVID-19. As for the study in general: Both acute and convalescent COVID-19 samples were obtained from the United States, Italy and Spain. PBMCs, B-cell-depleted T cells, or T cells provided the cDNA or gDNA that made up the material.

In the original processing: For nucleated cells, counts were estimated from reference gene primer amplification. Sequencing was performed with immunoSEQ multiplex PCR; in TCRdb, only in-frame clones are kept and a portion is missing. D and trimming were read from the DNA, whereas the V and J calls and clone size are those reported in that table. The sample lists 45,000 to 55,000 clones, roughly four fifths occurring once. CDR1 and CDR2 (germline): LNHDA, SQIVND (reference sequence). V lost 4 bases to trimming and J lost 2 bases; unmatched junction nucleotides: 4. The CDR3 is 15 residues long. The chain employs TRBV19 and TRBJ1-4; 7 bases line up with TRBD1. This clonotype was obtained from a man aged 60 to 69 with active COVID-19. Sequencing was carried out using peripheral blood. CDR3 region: CASSKGATTNEKLFF. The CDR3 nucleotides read TGTGCCAGTAGTAAGGGGGCGACCACTAATGAAAAACTGTTTTTT. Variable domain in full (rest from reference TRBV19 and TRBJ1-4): DGGITQSPKYLFRKEGQNVTLSCEQNLNHDAMYWYRQDPGQGLRLIYYSQIVNDFQKGDIAEGYSVSREKKESFPLTVTSAQKNPTAFYLCASSKGATTNEKLFFGSGTQLSVL.